These 9 T cell receptor beta chains share one sample of origin, sequenced in a study of T cell changes during pregnancy in multiple sclerosis. Data came from immunoSEQ multiplex PCR; TCRdb stores just in-frame clones and leaves some out. The table lists about 110,000 clones, more than 85% of them singletons, with 1.5% to 1.7% in the top ten. Specimen: peripheral blood, collected in the third trimester of pregnancy. Receptors originate from a female donor with multiple sclerosis, enrolled in a pregnancy study.

The genes are TRBV27 and TRBJ2-7, with 13 bases that match TRBD2. V dropped 5 bases and J dropped 3; count of bases not matched to a gene: 4. Germline values: CDR1 MNHEY, CDR2 SMNVEV (reference sequence). This CDR3 contains 15 residues. This CDR3 is CASSPRTSGSYEQYF. In nucleotides, the CDR3 is TGTGCCAGCAGTCCACGGACTAGCGGGAGCTACGAGCAGTACTTC.

The chain carries TRBV7-7 and TRBJ2-3; 7 bases map to TRBD2. CDR1 is SSHAT and CDR2 is FNYEAQ in the germline V gene (reference sequence). V trimming: 1 base; J trimming: 1 base; junction bases outside the gene matches: 2. The CDR3 sequence is 15 residues long. The CDR3 coding sequence is TGTGCCAGCAGCTTAGGGGCGGGAGGCACAGATACGCAGTATTTT. It specifies CASSLGAGGTDTQYF. Supplemented by reference TRBV7-7 and TRBJ2-3, the full variable domain reads GAGVSQSPRYKVTKRGQDVTLRCDPISSHATLYWYQQALGQGPEFLTYFNYEAQPDKSGLPSDRFSAERPEGSISTLTIQRTEQRDSAMYRCASSLGAGGTDTQYFGPGTRLTVL.

The chain carries TRBV19 and TRBJ2-5; a possible D gene is TRBD2 (6 bases). Germline lookup yields CDR1 LNHDA and CDR2 SQIVND (reference sequence). V was shortened by 8 bases and J by 4 bases, with 20 bases between the two germline ends. There are 15 residues in the CDR3. The CDR3 nucleotides are TGTGCCAGTTCGGGGGAGGCCGATCTTTTAGAGACCCAGTACTTC. Its translation is CASSGEADLLETQYF. The full variable domain, completed using reference TRBV19 and TRBJ2-5, is DGGITQSPKYLFRKEGQNVTLSCEQNLNHDAMYWYRQDPGQGLRLIYYSQIVNDFQKGDIAEGYSVSREKKESFPLTVTSAQKNPTAFYLCASSGEADLLETQYFGPGTRLLVL.

The chain uses TRBV5-4 and TRBJ1-2, with 8 bases that match TRBD1. Germline CDR1 and CDR2: SGHNT and YYREEE (reference sequence). The CDR3 has 15 amino acids. Losses at the gene ends were 4 bases for V and 6 bases for J; bases not matched to a gene: 11. This CDR3 is CASSTRDRGENGYTF. The CDR3 nucleotides read TGTGCCAGCAGCACTAGAGACAGGGGAGAGAATGGCTACACCTTC.

V and J are TRBV6-1 and TRBJ2-4, with D uncertain. V gave up 4 bases and J gave up 5 bases, with 12 bases separating them. The V gene's germline CDR1 is MNHNS and CDR2 SASEGT. The CDR3 has 14 amino acids. The DNA for the CDR3 is TGTGCCAGCAGTGGCCAGATGCTCCAAAACATTCAGTACTTC. It is translated as CASSGQMLQNIQYF.

The chain is built from TRBV29-1 and TRBJ1-1; no reliable D call. The V gene's germline CDR1 is SQVTM and CDR2 ANQGSEA. Trimming cost V 2 bases and J 2 bases, with 9 bases left between them. This CDR3 has 13 residues. The CDR3 coding sequence is TGCAGCGTTGAATTTAGTACCAACACTGAAGCTTTCTTT. This sequence encodes CSVEFSTNTEAFF.

This clone was seen a few times. The chain has TRBV4-1 and TRBJ2-5, with D perhaps matching TRBD1 (5 bases). The CDR3 totals 14 residues. Germline loops: CDR1 MGHRA, CDR2 YSYEKL. V was cut by 2 bases and J by 3 bases, with 10 bases left in between. CDR3 sequence reads: CASSQQGGEETQYF. For the CDR3, the DNA is TGCGCCAGCAGCCAACAGGGTGGGGAAGAGACCCAGTACTTC.

The rearrangement links TRBV6-5 to TRBJ2-7; 7 nucleotides match TRBD1. With 4 bases clipped from V and 3 bases from J, the junction kept 6 bases outside the gene matches. Germline V gene lookup returns CDR1 MNHEY and CDR2 SVGAGI. The CDR3 contains 14 residues. CDR3 in DNA: TGTGCCAGCAGTTCCGGGACAGTGGTCTACGAGCAGTACTTC. Protein sequence: CASSSGTVVYEQYF.

This clone was seen just once. This chain uses TRBV19 with TRBJ2-1, with TRBD2 identical over 8 bases. V was clipped by 3 bases and J by 7 bases; unmatched bases: 8. This CDR3 region has 15 residues. CDR1 and CDR2 (germline): LNHDA, SQIVND (reference sequence). CDR3 protein: CASSIPGRARNEQFF. The DNA of the CDR3 is TGTGCCAGTAGTATCCCCGGGAGGGCGAGGAATGAGCAGTTCTTC.